One sample yielded the 8 T cell receptor beta chains listed below, sequenced in a study of cytomegalovirus exposure and HLA in healthy donors (dated by TCRdb to about 2017). Library preparation used the immunoSEQ multiplex PCR assay. A mixture of 60 forward primers for TCR Vbeta segments and 13 reverse primers for TCR Jbeta segments was used in the multiplex PCR. In its TCRdb copy, this immuneACCESS table keeps in-frame sequences only and misses some clones. Where compared with another copy, unresolved V genes explain less than half of these, and the others have no known cause. The sample's own table lists about 160,000 clones. The top ten clones comprise 1.3% of the sample. The material sequenced was PBMCs. The origin of the receptors is a woman aged 60-70 years in good health and CMV-seronegative.

The chain combines TRBV5-4 with TRBJ1-5; 7 bases align to TRBD1. Germline CDR1 SGHNT, CDR2 YYREEE (reference sequence). This CDR3 is built from 15 residues. V gave up 4 bases and J gave up 6 bases; unmatched junction bases: 10. The CDR3 nucleotides are TGTGCCAGCAGCCCCGGGACAGCCGTCCGTCAGCCCCAGCATTTT. Translating gives CASSPGTAVRQPQHF.

This CDR3 reads CASSLNTGSYGYTF. The CDR3, as DNA: TGTGCCAGCAGCCTAAATACAGGGTCCTATGGCTACACCTTC. The J gene is TRBJ1-2, the V gene TRBV7-6; tentatively, D is TRBD1 (6 bases). CDR1 and CDR2 from the germline V gene are SGHVS and FNYEAQ. The CDR3 has 14 residues. V was clipped by 5 bases and J by 4 bases, with 14 bases between them. Based on the CDR3 plus reference TRBV7-6 and TRBJ1-2, the full variable domain is GAGVSQSPRYKVTKRGQDVALRCDPISGHVSLYWYRQALGQGPEFLTYFNYEAQQDKSGLPNDRFSAERPEGSISTLTIQRTEQRDSAMYRCASSLNTGSYGYTFGSGTRLTVV.

V and J are TRBV5-5 and TRBJ1-3; 8 positions agree with TRBD1. Germline loops: CDR1 SGHKS, CDR2 YYEKEE (reference sequence). The J segment lost 11 bases and the V segment lost 0 bases, leaving 7 bases of the junction unmatched. The CDR3 consists of 14 residues. CDR3: CASSLAQGVRAIYF. CDR3 bases: TGTGCCAGCAGCTTGGCACAGGGGGTACGCGCCATATATTTT.

This rearrangement joins TRBV19 to TRBJ2-2; possible D gene TRBD1, 6 bases. CDR1 and CDR2 from the germline V gene are LNHDA and SQIVND (reference sequence). CDR3 size: 16 residues. V was cut by 5 bases and J by 2 bases, with 15 bases left in between. The chain's CDR3 is CASSLTGNPNTGELFF. As DNA, the CDR3 is TGTGCCAGTAGTTTAACAGGGAATCCCAACACCGGGGAGCTGTTTTTT.

Note on this clone: The sample contains more than one DNA sequence encoding this CDR3. This rearrangement joins TRBV2 to TRBJ1-2; 8 bases are a match to TRBD1. The CDR3 is 13 amino acids. In germline, CDR1 is SNHLY, CDR2 FYNNEI. The trim removed 7 bases at V and 6 bases at J, leaving 7 bases unmatched. The CDR3: CASIKDRAHGYTF. In DNA, the CDR3 is TGTGCCAGCATTAAGGACAGGGCTCATGGCTACACCTTC. The entire variable domain, with the rest obtained from reference TRBV2 and TRBJ1-2, is as follows: EPEVTQTPSHQVTQMGQEVILRCVPISNHLYFYWYRQILGQKVEFLVSFYNNEISEKSEIFDDQFSVERPDGSNFTLKIRSTKLEDSAMYFCASIKDRAHGYTFGSGTRLTVV.

The chain has TRBV7-9 and TRBJ1-2; D not resolved. The CDR3 has 14 residues. Trimming removed 6 bases at V and 0 bases at J, with 11 bases between. Germline V gene data show CDR1 as SEHNR and CDR2 as FQNEAQ (reference sequence). DNA of the CDR3: TGTGCCAGCAGAACGTGGGAGCCTAACTATGGCTACACCTTC. It is translated as CASRTWEPNYGYTF. Full variable domain (outside the CDR3, taken from reference TRBV7-9 and TRBJ1-2): DTGVSQNPRHKITKRGQNVTFRCDPISEHNRLYWYRQTLGQGPEFLTYFQNEAQLEKSRLLSDRFSAERPKGSFSTLEIQRTEQGDSAMYLCASRTWEPNYGYTFGSGTRLTVV.

The chain has TRBV27 and TRBJ1-2; tentative D call: TRBD1 (6 bases). Trimming shortened V by 4 bases and J by 4 bases, and 16 bases separated the two germline ends. The CDR3 is made up of 15 amino acids. Germline CDR1 reads MNHEY; CDR2 reads SMNVEV (reference sequence). The CDR3 protein is CASSWNGQFSYGYTF. The CDR3 DNA reads TGTGCCAGCAGTTGGAACGGACAGTTTTCCTATGGCTACACCTTC.

J is TRBJ2-2 and V is TRBV5-8; D gene uncertain. In germline, CDR1 is SGHTS, CDR2 YDEGEE. The CDR3 covers 16 residues. V was trimmed by 4 bases and J by 1 base, leaving 14 bases between them. DNA for the CDR3: TGTGCCAGCAGCCACCCTACCGAACTGAACACCGGGGAGCTGTTTTTT. It codes for CASSHPTELNTGELFF.